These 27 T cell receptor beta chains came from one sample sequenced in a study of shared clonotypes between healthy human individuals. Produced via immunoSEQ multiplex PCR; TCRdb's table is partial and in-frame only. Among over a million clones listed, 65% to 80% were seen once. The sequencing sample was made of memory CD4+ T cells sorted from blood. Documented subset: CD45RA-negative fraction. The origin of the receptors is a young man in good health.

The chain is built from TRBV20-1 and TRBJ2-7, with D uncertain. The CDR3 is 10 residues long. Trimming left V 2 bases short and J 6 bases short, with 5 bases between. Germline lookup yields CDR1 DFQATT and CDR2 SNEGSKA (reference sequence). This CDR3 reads CSARSLEQYF. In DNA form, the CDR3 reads TGCAGTGCTAGATCCCTCGAGCAGTACTTC.

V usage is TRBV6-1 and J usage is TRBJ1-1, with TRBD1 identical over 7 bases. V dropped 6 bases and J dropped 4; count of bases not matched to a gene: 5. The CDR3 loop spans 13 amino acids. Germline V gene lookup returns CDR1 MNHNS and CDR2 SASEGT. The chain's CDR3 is CASRPGGGTEAFF. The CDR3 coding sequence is TGTGCCAGCAGACCAGGGGGAGGCACTGAAGCTTTCTTT.

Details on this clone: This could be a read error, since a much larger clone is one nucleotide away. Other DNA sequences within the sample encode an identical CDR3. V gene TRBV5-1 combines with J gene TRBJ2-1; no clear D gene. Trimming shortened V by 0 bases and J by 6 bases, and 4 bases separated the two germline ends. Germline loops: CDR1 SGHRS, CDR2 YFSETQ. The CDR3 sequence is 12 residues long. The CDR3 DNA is TGCGCCAGCAGCTTGGAGGTCAATGAGCAGTTCTTC. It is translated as CASSLEVNEQFF.

The chain's CDR3 is CASSRLADTQYF. The CDR3, as DNA: TGTGCCAGCAGCCGACTAGCAGATACGCAGTATTTT. The chain couples TRBV7-9 to TRBJ2-3; TRBD2 is a possible D gene (6 bases). This CDR3 comprises 12 residues. The V gene's germline CDR1 is SEHNR and CDR2 FQNEAQ (reference sequence). V dropped 5 bases and J dropped 4 bases, with 7 bases sitting between them.

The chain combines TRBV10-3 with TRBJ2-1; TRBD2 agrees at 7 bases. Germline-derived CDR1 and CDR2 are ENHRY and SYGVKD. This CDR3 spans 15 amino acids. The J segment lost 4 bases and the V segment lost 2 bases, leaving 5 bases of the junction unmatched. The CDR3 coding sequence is TGTGCCATCAGTGAGGGCGGGAGTAGGTACAATGAGCAGTTCTTC. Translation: CAISEGGSRYNEQFF.

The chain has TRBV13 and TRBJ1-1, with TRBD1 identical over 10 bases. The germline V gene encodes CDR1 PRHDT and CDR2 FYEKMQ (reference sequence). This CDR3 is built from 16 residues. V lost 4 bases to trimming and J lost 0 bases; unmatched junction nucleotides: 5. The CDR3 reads CASSSRQGAMNTEAFF. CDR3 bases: TGTGCCAGCAGCTCCAGACAGGGGGCGATGAACACTGAAGCTTTCTTT.

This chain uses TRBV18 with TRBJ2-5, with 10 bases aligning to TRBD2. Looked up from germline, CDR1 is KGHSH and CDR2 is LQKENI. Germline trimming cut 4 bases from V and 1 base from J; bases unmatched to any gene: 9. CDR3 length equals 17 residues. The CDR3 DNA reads TGTGCCAGCTCACGGATTGATCTAGCGGGAGCCCAAGAGACCCAGTACTTC. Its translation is CASSRIDLAGAQETQYF.

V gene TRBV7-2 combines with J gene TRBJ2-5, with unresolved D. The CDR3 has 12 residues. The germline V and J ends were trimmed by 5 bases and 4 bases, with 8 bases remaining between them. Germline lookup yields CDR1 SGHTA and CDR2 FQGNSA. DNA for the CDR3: TGTGCCAGCAGCACCCAACTAGAGACCCAGTACTTC. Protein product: CASSTQLETQYF.

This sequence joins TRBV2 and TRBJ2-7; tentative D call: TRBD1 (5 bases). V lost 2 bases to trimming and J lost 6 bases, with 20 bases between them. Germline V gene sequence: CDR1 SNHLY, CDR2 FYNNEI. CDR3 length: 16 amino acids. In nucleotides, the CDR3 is TGTGCCAGCAGTGAAAAATCAGTGCGGACACGCGTCGAGCAGTACTTC. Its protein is CASSEKSVRTRVEQYF.

The CDR3 sequence is CATAGTPNAYEQYF. DNA for the CDR3: TGTGCCACGGCCGGGACCCCAAACGCCTACGAGCAGTACTTC. V gene TRBV6-1 combines with J gene TRBJ2-7; either TRBD1 or TRBD2 may fit D (5 bases each). Germline values: CDR1 MNHNS, CDR2 SASEGT. With 10 bases removed from V and 2 bases from J, the gap between germline ends came to 18 bases. CDR3 size: 14 residues.

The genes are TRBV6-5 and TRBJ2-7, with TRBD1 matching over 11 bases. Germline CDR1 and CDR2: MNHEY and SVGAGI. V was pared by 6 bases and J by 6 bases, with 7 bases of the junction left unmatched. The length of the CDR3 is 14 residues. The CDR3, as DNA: TGTGCCAGCAGCCCATCCGGGACAGGGGGCGAGCAGTACTTC. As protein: CASSPSGTGGEQYF.

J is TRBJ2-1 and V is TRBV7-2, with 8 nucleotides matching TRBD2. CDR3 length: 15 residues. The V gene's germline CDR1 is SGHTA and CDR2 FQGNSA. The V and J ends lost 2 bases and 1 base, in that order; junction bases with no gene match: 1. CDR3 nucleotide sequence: TGTGCCAGCAGCTTATTAGCGGGATCCTACAATGAGCAGTTCTTC. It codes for CASSLLAGSYNEQFF.

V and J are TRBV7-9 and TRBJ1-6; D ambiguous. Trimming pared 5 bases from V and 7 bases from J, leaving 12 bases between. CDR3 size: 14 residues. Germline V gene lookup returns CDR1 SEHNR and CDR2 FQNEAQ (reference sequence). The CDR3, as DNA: TGTGCCAGCAGCCCCTCAATGGGGAATTCACCCCTCCACTTT. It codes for CASSPSMGNSPLHF.

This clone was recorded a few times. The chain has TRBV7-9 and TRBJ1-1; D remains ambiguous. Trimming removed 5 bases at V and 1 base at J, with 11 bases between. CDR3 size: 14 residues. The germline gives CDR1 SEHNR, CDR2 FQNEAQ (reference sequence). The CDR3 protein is CASSNSDKNTEAFF. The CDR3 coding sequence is TGTGCCAGCAGCAATAGCGACAAGAACACTGAAGCTTTCTTT.

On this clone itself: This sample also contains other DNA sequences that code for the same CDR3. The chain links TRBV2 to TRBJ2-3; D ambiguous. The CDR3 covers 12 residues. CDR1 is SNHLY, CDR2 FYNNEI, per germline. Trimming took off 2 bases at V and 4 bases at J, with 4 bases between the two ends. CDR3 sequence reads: CASSEQADTQYF. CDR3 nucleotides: TGTGCCAGCAGTGAACAAGCAGATACGCAGTATTTT.

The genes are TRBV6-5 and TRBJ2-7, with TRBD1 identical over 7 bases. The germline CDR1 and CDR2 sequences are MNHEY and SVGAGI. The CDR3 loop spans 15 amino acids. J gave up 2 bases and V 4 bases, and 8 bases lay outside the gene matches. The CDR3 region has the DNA TGTGCCAGCAGTTCCTGGACAGGATCCACCTACGAGCAGTACTTC. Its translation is CASSSWTGSTYEQYF.

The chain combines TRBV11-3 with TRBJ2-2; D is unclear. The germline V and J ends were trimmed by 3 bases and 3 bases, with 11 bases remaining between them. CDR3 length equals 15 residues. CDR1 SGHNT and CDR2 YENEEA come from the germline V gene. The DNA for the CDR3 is TGTGCCAGCAGCTTTAAGGGCGTGGACACCGGGGAGCTGTTTTTT. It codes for CASSFKGVDTGELFF. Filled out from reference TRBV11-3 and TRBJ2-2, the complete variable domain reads EAGVVQSPRYKIIEKKQPVAFWCNPISGHNTLYWYLQNLGQGPELLIRYENEEAVDDSQLPKDRFSAERLKGVDSTLKIQPAELGDSAVYLCASSFKGVDTGELFFGEGSRLTVL.

For the CDR3, the DNA is TGCGCCAGCAGCGGGGGGCCAGGCCAAGAGACCCAGTACTTC. Translation: CASSGGPGQETQYF. This chain connects TRBV5-1 to TRBJ2-5; D assignment may be TRBD1 or TRBD2 (6 bases each). The V and J ends lost 4 bases and 1 base respectively, with 11 bases between them. The CDR3 has 14 amino acids. Germline-derived CDR1 and CDR2 are SGHRS and YFSETQ.

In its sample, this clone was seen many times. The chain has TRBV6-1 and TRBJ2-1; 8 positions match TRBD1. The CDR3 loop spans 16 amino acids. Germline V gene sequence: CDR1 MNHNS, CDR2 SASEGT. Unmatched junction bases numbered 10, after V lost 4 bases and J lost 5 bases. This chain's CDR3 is CASSARPGQVNNEQFF. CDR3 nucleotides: TGTGCCAGCAGTGCGAGACCGGGACAGGTCAACAATGAGCAGTTCTTC.

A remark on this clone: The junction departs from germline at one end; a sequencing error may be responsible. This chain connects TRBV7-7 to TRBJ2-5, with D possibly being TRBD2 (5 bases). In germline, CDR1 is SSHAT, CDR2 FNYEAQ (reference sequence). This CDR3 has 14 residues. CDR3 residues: CASSLGETGETQYF. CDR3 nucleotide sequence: TGTGCTAGCAGCTTGGGCGAAACGGGGGAGACCCAGTACTTC.

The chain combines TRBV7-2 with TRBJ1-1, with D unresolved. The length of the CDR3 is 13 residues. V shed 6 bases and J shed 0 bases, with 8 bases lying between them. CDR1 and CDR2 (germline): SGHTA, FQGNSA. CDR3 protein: CASRQMMNTEAFF. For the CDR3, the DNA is TGTGCCAGCAGGCAAATGATGAACACTGAAGCTTTCTTT.

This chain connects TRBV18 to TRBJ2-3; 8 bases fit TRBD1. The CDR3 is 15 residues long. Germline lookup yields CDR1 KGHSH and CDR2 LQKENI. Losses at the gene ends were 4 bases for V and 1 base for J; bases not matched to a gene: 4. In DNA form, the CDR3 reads TGTGCCAGCTCACGACAGACAGGGGGCACAGATACGCAGTATTTT. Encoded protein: CASSRQTGGTDTQYF.

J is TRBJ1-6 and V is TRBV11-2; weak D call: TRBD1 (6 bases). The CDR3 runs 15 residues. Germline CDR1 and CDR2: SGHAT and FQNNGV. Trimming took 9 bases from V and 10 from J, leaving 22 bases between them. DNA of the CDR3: TGTGCCAGGGAGCGATTACAGGGTTTCGGGTCACCCCTCCACTTT. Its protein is CARERLQGFGSPLHF.

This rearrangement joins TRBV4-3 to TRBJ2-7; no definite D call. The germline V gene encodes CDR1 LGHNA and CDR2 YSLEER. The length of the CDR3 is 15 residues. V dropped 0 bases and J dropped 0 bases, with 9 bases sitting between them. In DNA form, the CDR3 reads TGCGCCAGCAGCCAAGAGGTTGGAAGCTCCTACGAGCAGTACTTC. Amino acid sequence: CASSQEVGSSYEQYF.

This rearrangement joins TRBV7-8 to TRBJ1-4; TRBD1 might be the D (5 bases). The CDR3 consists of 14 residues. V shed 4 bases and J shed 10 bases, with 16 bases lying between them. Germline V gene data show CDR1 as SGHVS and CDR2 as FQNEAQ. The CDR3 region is CASSSQQGGVKLFF. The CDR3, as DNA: TGTGCCAGCAGCTCCCAGCAGGGTGGCGTAAAACTGTTTTTT.

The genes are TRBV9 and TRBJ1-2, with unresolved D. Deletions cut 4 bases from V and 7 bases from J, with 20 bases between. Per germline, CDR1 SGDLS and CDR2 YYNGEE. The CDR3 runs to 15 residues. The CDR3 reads CASSLSDPGRGGYTF. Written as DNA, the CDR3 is TGTGCCAGCAGCTTATCGGACCCAGGTCGTGGTGGCTACACCTTC.

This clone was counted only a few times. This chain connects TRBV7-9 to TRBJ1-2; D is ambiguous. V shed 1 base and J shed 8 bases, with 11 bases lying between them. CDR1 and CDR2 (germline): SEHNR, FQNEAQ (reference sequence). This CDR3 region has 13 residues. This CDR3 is CASSLVPTRGYTF. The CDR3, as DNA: TGTGCCAGCAGCTTAGTCCCCACCCGCGGCTACACCTTC.